This is a list of T cell receptor beta chains from one sample in a study of vaccination effects on CD4 cells after COVID-19. Their antigen targets remain unknown. Data came from immunoSEQ multiplex PCR; TCRdb stores just in-frame clones and leaves some out. The repertoire has tens of thousands of clones, approximately 70% of them found once; the top ten carry under 5.5%. Material: CD4+ T cells from PBMCs cultured with SARS-CoV-2 spike peptides, obtained before COVID-19 vaccination. These receptors came from a human donor who received a COVID-19 vaccine. CDR3s include the opening cysteine and the closing phenylalanine or tryptophan. The D gene is left open where the match is weak. Clone size is shown for a subset of rows, as once, few, many or a class of expanded clone.

CDR3 length: 12; J gene: TRBJ2-7; V gene: TRBV5-1; clone size: -; D gene: -; CDR3 protein: CASSNRVSEQYF; CDR3 DNA: TGCGCCAGCAGTAACAGGGTGTCCGAGCAGTACTTC
CDR3 length: 15; J gene: TRBJ2-3; V gene: TRBV9; clone size: -; D gene: -; CDR3 protein: CASSVDFARTDTQYF; CDR3 DNA: TGTGCCAGCAGCGTAGATTTTGCTCGGACAGATACGCAGTATTTT
CDR3 length: 15; J gene: TRBJ1-4; V gene: TRBV21-1; clone size: -; D gene: -; CDR3 protein: CASILQHVGLGKLFF; CDR3 DNA: TGTGCCAGCATCCTCCAACATGTAGGGCTTGGAAAACTGTTTTTT
CDR3 length: 17; J gene: TRBJ2-7; V gene: TRBV12-5; clone size: -; D gene: TRBD2; CDR3 protein: CASGLDRAGPTKYEQYF; CDR3 DNA: TGTGCTAGTGGTTTGGATCGAGCGGGGCCAACGAAATACGAGCAGTACTTC
CDR3 length: 14; J gene: TRBJ1-2; V gene: TRBV7-9; clone size: -; D gene: -; CDR3 protein: CASSQSGQNYGYTF; CDR3 DNA: TGTGCCAGCAGCCAATCAGGACAAAACTATGGCTACACCTTC
CDR3 length: 15; J gene: TRBJ2-3; V gene: TRBV6-4; clone size: -; D gene: TRBD1; CDR3 protein: CASSDGTGGTDTQYF; CDR3 DNA: TGTGCCAGCAGTGACGGGACAGGGGGCACAGATACGCAGTATTTT
CDR3 length: 15; J gene: TRBJ2-5; V gene: TRBV3-1/TRBV3-2; clone size: -; D gene: -; CDR3 protein: CASSQAGRGQETQYF; CDR3 DNA: TGTGCCAGCAGCCAAGCTGGGCGGGGTCAAGAGACCCAGTACTTC
CDR3 length: 16; J gene: TRBJ1-3; V gene: TRBV19; clone size: -; D gene: -; CDR3 protein: CASSLSATVSGNTIYF; CDR3 DNA: TGTGCCAGTAGTCTTTCCGCGACAGTCTCTGGAAACACCATATATTTT
CDR3 length: 11; J gene: TRBJ2-3; V gene: TRBV20-1; clone size: -; D gene: -; CDR3 protein: CSAPVGDTQYF; CDR3 DNA: TGCAGTGCGCCAGTTGGAGATACGCAGTATTTT
CDR3 length: 14; J gene: TRBJ2-3; V gene: TRBV5-1; clone size: -; D gene: -; CDR3 protein: CASGGGISTDTQYF; CDR3 DNA: TGCGCCAGCGGCGGAGGGATTAGCACAGATACGCAGTATTTT
CDR3 length: 13; J gene: TRBJ1-2; V gene: TRBV6-4; clone size: -; D gene: -; CDR3 protein: CASRDNGNYGYTF; CDR3 DNA: TGTGCCAGCCGGGACAACGGGAACTATGGCTACACCTTC
CDR3 length: 17; J gene: TRBJ2-3; V gene: TRBV7-9; clone size: -; D gene: -; CDR3 protein: CASSLGGRGSSTDTQYF; CDR3 DNA: TGTGCCAGCAGCTTAGGGGGTAGAGGGAGTAGCACAGATACGCAGTATTTT
CDR3 length: 14; J gene: TRBJ1-5; V gene: TRBV30; clone size: -; D gene: TRBD1; CDR3 protein: CAWSLGTGDQPQHF; CDR3 DNA: TGTGCCTGGAGTCTAGGGACAGGGGATCAGCCCCAGCATTTT
CDR3 length: 15; J gene: TRBJ1-2; V gene: TRBV5-6; clone size: -; D gene: -; CDR3 protein: CASSLGGLANYGYTF; CDR3 DNA: TGTGCCAGCAGCTTAGGGGGGCTAGCTAACTATGGCTACACCTTC
CDR3 length: 11; J gene: TRBJ1-2; V gene: TRBV10-2; clone size: -; D gene: -; CDR3 protein: CASSPSYGYTF; CDR3 DNA: TGCGCCAGCAGCCCCTCCTATGGCTACACCTTC
CDR3 length: 13; J gene: TRBJ1-1; V gene: TRBV6-6; clone size: -; D gene: TRBD1; CDR3 protein: CASSLQGTAEAFF; CDR3 DNA: TGTGCCAGCAGTCTACAGGGGACCGCTGAAGCTTTCTTT
CDR3 length: 16; J gene: TRBJ2-3; V gene: TRBV4-1; clone size: -; D gene: TRBD2; CDR3 protein: CASSQDLSGGAYTQYF; CDR3 DNA: TGCGCCAGCAGCCAAGATTTGAGCGGGGGGGCGTATACGCAGTATTTT
CDR3 length: 16; J gene: TRBJ1-5; V gene: TRBV6-1; clone size: -; D gene: -; CDR3 protein: CASSELGRGYNQPQHF; CDR3 DNA: TGTGCCAGCAGTGAATTAGGGAGGGGGTATAATCAGCCCCAGCATTTT
CDR3 length: 12; J gene: TRBJ2-7; V gene: TRBV10-2; clone size: -; D gene: -; CDR3 protein: CASRGPSYEQYF; CDR3 DNA: TGCGCCAGCAGGGGTCCCTCCTACGAGCAGTACTTC
CDR3 length: 14; J gene: TRBJ2-3; V gene: TRBV6-4; clone size: once; D gene: TRBD2; CDR3 protein: CASSVDGGADTQYF; CDR3 DNA: TGTGCCAGCAGTGTTGACGGGGGGGCGGATACGCAGTATTTT
CDR3 length: 17; J gene: TRBJ2-2; V gene: TRBV5-1; clone size: -; D gene: TRBD2; CDR3 protein: CASSGTSGGASTGELFF; CDR3 DNA: TGCGCCAGCAGTGGGACTAGCGGGGGGGCAAGCACCGGGGAGCTGTTTTTT
CDR3 length: 14; J gene: TRBJ1-6; V gene: TRBV5-1; clone size: few; D gene: -; CDR3 protein: CASSFDRGPSPLHF; CDR3 DNA: TGCGCCAGCAGCTTTGACCGGGGACCCTCACCCCTCCACTTT
CDR3 length: 15; J gene: TRBJ2-3; V gene: TRBV20-1; clone size: once; D gene: -; CDR3 protein: CSASRGAIPSDTQYF; CDR3 DNA: TGCAGTGCTAGTCGTGGGGCGATTCCGTCGGATACGCAGTATTTT
CDR3 length: 16; J gene: TRBJ1-3; V gene: TRBV18; clone size: -; D gene: -; CDR3 protein: CASSPPGAGPGNTIYF; CDR3 DNA: TGTGCCAGCTCACCACCGGGGGCCGGACCTGGAAACACCATATATTTT
CDR3 length: 13; J gene: TRBJ1-1; V gene: TRBV10-3; clone size: -; D gene: TRBD1; CDR3 protein: CAISGTGTTEAFF; CDR3 DNA: TGTGCCATCAGCGGGACAGGGACCACTGAAGCTTTCTTT
CDR3 length: 14; J gene: TRBJ2-3; V gene: TRBV7-9; clone size: once; D gene: -; CDR3 protein: CASSLTGGSDTQYF; CDR3 DNA: TGTGCCAGCAGCTTAACGGGGGGCTCAGATACGCAGTATTTT
CDR3 length: 16; J gene: TRBJ2-2; V gene: TRBV7-7; clone size: few; D gene: -; CDR3 protein: CASSSGRLTNTGELFF; CDR3 DNA: TGTGCCAGCAGCTCGGGACGACTTACGAACACCGGGGAGCTGTTTTTT
CDR3 length: 16; J gene: TRBJ1-2; V gene: TRBV7-8; clone size: -; D gene: -; CDR3 protein: CASSLGLATGGYGYTF; CDR3 DNA: TGTGCCAGCAGCTTAGGTCTCGCGACAGGCGGCTATGGCTACACCTTC
CDR3 length: 15; J gene: TRBJ2-1; V gene: TRBV6-5; clone size: -; D gene: -; CDR3 protein: CASSDGTSSYNEQFF; CDR3 DNA: TGTGCCAGCAGCGACGGGACCTCTTCCTACAATGAGCAGTTCTTC
CDR3 length: 15; J gene: TRBJ1-5; V gene: TRBV5-6; clone size: once; D gene: -; CDR3 protein: CASSRLDVDAQPQHF; CDR3 DNA: TGTGCCAGCAGCCGACTGGACGTGGATGCTCAGCCCCAGCATTTT
CDR3 length: 13; J gene: TRBJ2-3; V gene: TRBV5-6; clone size: -; D gene: -; CDR3 protein: CASSLLTLDTQYF; CDR3 DNA: TGTGCCAGCAGCTTACTAACCTTGGATACGCAGTATTTT
CDR3 length: 15; J gene: TRBJ2-3; V gene: TRBV5-1; clone size: -; D gene: -; CDR3 protein: CASSLDARGLDTQYF; CDR3 DNA: TGCGCCAGCAGCTTGGACGCCAGGGGATTGGATACGCAGTATTTT
CDR3 length: 17; J gene: TRBJ2-5; V gene: TRBV6-2/TRBV6-3; clone size: -; D gene: TRBD2; CDR3 protein: CASSYPTSGRTQETQYF; CDR3 DNA: TGTGCCAGCAGTTACCCAACTAGCGGGAGGACCCAAGAGACCCAGTACTTC
CDR3 length: 13; J gene: TRBJ2-7; V gene: TRBV7-9; clone size: -; D gene: -; CDR3 protein: CASSLANTYEQYF; CDR3 DNA: TGTGCCAGCAGCTTAGCGAACACCTACGAGCAGTACTTC
CDR3 length: 12; J gene: TRBJ2-3; V gene: TRBV7-9; clone size: -; D gene: -; CDR3 protein: CASSLQGDTQYF; CDR3 DNA: TGTGCCAGCAGCTTACAGGGAGATACGCAGTATTTT